The sequence of this T cell receptor beta chain was determined in a study of a mutant IDH1 vaccine in newly diagnosed glioma. The V gene's germline CDR1 is SGHDN and CDR2 FVKESK. Trimming took off 2 bases at V and 0 bases at J, with 19 bases between the two ends. CDR3 length: 19 residues. Generated by immunoSEQ multiplex PCR, the TCRdb table keeps only in-frame clones and is missing some. The sample shows about 68,000 clones, approximately 79% of them seen only once. This sample's time point: baseline, week 1 (first vaccination visit). The treatment here: pre-vaccination baseline after standard-of-care therapy.

This clonotype was sampled from a man in his fifties with glioma. The chain uses TRBV14 and TRBJ1-4; tentatively, D is TRBD1 (6 bases). This sample comprised PBMCs, obtained from a glioma patient treated with radiotherapy, temozolomide or both. The CDR3 nucleotides read TGTGCCAGCAGCCAAACGACAGGTGACGCATTTGCAACTAATGAAAAACTGTTTTTT. Translated, it gives CASSQTTGDAFATNEKLFF.